The entry below describes one T cell receptor (beta chain). Its antigen is still unknown. This record comes from a study of T cells in localized non-small cell lung cancer. Trimming left V 2 bases short and J 1 base short, with 8 bases between. Germline CDR1 is SGHTA and CDR2 is FQGNSA. This CDR3 comprises 14 residues. Findings and caveats of the study: Adjacent uninvolved lung had the highest clonality, suggesting focused antigen responses.

Profiled with immunoSEQ multiplex PCR; TCRdb holds only in-frame clones, not every one. The sample contains roughly 53,000 clones, approximately 88% of which appear only once. This sample comprised peripheral blood mononuclear cells, obtained before any cancer treatment. The rearrangement joins TRBV7-2 to TRBJ1-1; D is undetermined. This receptor was identified in a man aged 40 to 70 with stage III lung adenocarcinoma. Written as DNA, the CDR3 is TGTGCCAGCAGCTTATCCGGTGAGAACACTGAAGCTTTCTTT. Residues: CASSLSGENTEAFF.